The 29 T cell receptor beta chains below all came from one sample that was sequenced in a study of shared clonotypes between healthy human individuals (dated by TCRdb to 2019 to 2021). Libraries came from the immunoSEQ multiplex PCR assay. TCRdb obtained this table from immuneACCESS and retained in-frame rearrangements with V and J assigned. These tables miss some clones; where compared with another copy, unresolved V genes account for less than half of the shortfall, and the remainder is unexplained. Recorded for this sample are over 95,000 clones; about half of them occurred a single time. Of the sample, over 13% is held by the ten largest clones. The sequencing sample was made of PBMCs. These receptors originate from a woman aged 40 to 49 in good health. Some clones in this sample may be carry-over from other donors' samples.

CDR3 coding DNA: TGCGCCAGCAGCTTGGATCAGGGACACTACGAGCAGTACTTC. Protein product: CASSLDQGHYEQYF. The V gene is TRBV5-1, the J gene TRBJ2-7; tentatively, D is TRBD1 (6 bases). CDR3 length: 14 residues. Trimming pared 0 bases from V and 3 bases from J, leaving 10 bases between. Per germline, CDR1 SGHRS and CDR2 YFSETQ.

At least ten counts were recorded for this clone. Germline is not matched at one junction end, which may reflect a read error. This chain joins TRBV30 and TRBJ1-2; D is unclear. This CDR3 contains 10 residues. Germline V gives CDR1 GTSNPN, CDR2 SVGIG (reference sequence). Here the CDR3 reads CAWSVLVLNF. CDR3 DNA sequence: TGTGCCTGGAGTGTACTTGTACTTAACTTC.

V is TRBV30 and J is TRBJ1-6; 8 bases match TRBD1. The CDR3 is 15 amino acids. Germline V gives CDR1 GTSNPN, CDR2 SVGIG (reference sequence). V lost 8 bases, J lost 7 bases, and 13 bases stayed unmatched. CDR3: CALARATGENSPLHF. CDR3 DNA: TGTGCCCTGGCTCGGGCGACAGGGGAGAATTCACCCCTCCACTTT.

The rearrangement uses TRBV5-1 and TRBJ2-5; 7 positions agree with TRBD2. The J call may be wrong; the DNA end is better matched by TRBJ2-7. Germline CDR1 is SGHRS and CDR2 is YFSETQ. The CDR3 runs 15 residues. CDR3 sequence reads: CASSLVSGESYEQYF. The DNA for the CDR3 is TGCGCCAGCAGCTTGGTCAGCGGGGAATCCTACGAGCAGTACTTC.

Comments on this clone: This may be a read error, as it is one base from a much larger clone. Different DNA sequences within this sample yield the same CDR3. The rearrangement uses TRBV6-1 and TRBJ1-2; D call uncertain. In germline, CDR1 is MNHNS, CDR2 SASEGT. The CDR3 is 15 residues long. Between the trimmed V and J ends, which lost 6 bases and 0 bases, there was a span of 14 bases. The CDR3 protein is CASSVTTNSNYGYTF. The DNA of the CDR3 is TGTGCCAGCAGCGTAACGACAAATTCTAACTATGGCTACACCTTC.

The rearrangement uses TRBV7-9 and TRBJ2-1; D may correspond to TRBD1 or TRBD2 (5 bases each). This CDR3 region has 13 residues. The V gene lost 4 bases and the J gene lost 8 bases, with 12 bases spanning the gap. The germline CDR1 and CDR2 sequences are SEHNR and FQNEAQ (reference sequence). The CDR3 reads CASSSGTLDEQFF. The CDR3, as DNA: TGTGCCAGCAGCTCGGGGACCTTGGATGAGCAGTTCTTC.

The sample holds many counts of this clone. CDR3 region: CAWSALGTDSYNEQFF. Written as DNA, the CDR3 is TGTGCCTGGAGTGCCCTCGGGACAGATTCCTACAATGAGCAGTTCTTC. J is TRBJ2-1 and V is TRBV30; 7 bases fit TRBD1. Germline CDR1 is GTSNPN and CDR2 is SVGIG (reference sequence). V lost 1 base and J lost 1; bases outside the gene matches: 7. CDR3 length: 16 residues.

Ten or more counts support this clone. The CDR3 sequence: CSVPRGGLGIDYGYTF. CDR3 in DNA: TGCAGCGTTCCCCGGGGGGGGTTGGGCATCGACTATGGCTACACCTTC. V and J are TRBV29-1 and TRBJ1-2; TRBD1 is a possible D gene (5 bases). CDR1 and CDR2 from the germline V gene are SQVTM and ANQGSEA. CDR3 length: 16 amino acids. Trimming removed 5 bases at V and 3 bases at J, with 22 bases between. Looking up the rest from reference TRBV29-1 and TRBJ1-2 gives the full variable domain: SAVISQKPSRDICQRGTSLTIQCQVDSQVTMMFWYRQQPGQSLTLIATANQGSEATYESGFVIDKFPISRPNLTFSTLTVSNMSPEDSSIYLCSVPRGGLGIDYGYTFGSGTRLTVV.

This chain uses TRBV30 with TRBJ2-5, with D maybe TRBD2 (5 bases). CDR3 size: 11 residues. The germline gives CDR1 GTSNPN, CDR2 SVGIG (reference sequence). Trimming left V 3 bases short and J 4 bases short, with 6 bases between. DNA of the CDR3: TGTGCCTGGAGGGACTCAGAGACCCAGTACTTC. Its translation: CAWRDSETQYF.

This rearrangement joins TRBV7-2 to TRBJ2-7; D not certain. V was trimmed by 0 bases and J by 7 bases, leaving 10 bases between them. This CDR3 is 13 amino acids long. CDR1 is SGHTA, CDR2 FQGNSA, per germline. The CDR3 bases are TGTGCCAGCAGCTTAGCCGGCCCTCGGGAGCAGTACTTC. Translating gives CASSLAGPREQYF.

This clone has a handful of counts. Other nucleotide sequences from this sample produce the same CDR3. The CDR3 DNA reads TGTGCCTGGAGTGTTGACAGGGGGCTTGGAGATACGCAGTATTTT. Its protein is CAWSVDRGLGDTQYF. The chain is built from TRBV30 and TRBJ2-3; 10 nucleotides agree with TRBD1. Losses at the gene ends were 0 bases for V and 5 bases for J; bases not matched to a gene: 5. Germline CDR1 GTSNPN, CDR2 SVGIG (reference sequence). The CDR3 is made up of 15 amino acids.

In the case of this clone: A far larger clone is one nucleotide away, so this likely arose from a read error. At the DNA level, this CDR3 is encoded by other sequences in the same sample as well. The V gene is TRBV28, the J gene TRBJ2-7, with 8 bases that match TRBD1. The germline V gene has CDR1 MDHEN and CDR2 SYDVKM. The CDR3 is made up of 14 amino acids. With V trimmed by 5 bases and J by 2 bases, 5 bases remained unmatched. The CDR3 loop is CASSRIRGPYEQYF. The CDR3, as DNA: TGTGCCAGCAGTAGGATCAGGGGGCCCTACGAGCAGTACTTC.

This rearrangement joins TRBV6-6 to TRBJ1-3; D unresolved. V lost 8 bases and J lost 4, with 6 bases in between. Germline V gene sequence: CDR1 MNHNY, CDR2 SVGAGI (reference sequence). The CDR3 is 11 residues long. In DNA, the CDR3 is TGTGCCAGCCAAAGGGGAAACACCATATATTTT. This gives the protein CASQRGNTIYF.

On this clone: This likely came from a read error, as a far larger clone is one base away. The sample holds other DNA sequences that translate to the same CDR3. This sequence joins TRBV30 and TRBJ2-4; D may correspond to TRBD1 or TRBD2 (5 bases each). V dropped 3 bases and J dropped 6 bases, with 15 bases sitting between them. The length of the CDR3 is 14 residues. CDR1 GTSNPN and CDR2 SVGIG come from the germline V gene (reference sequence). Written as DNA, the CDR3 is TGTGCCTGGAGCGCCTGGTTGGGACCAAACATTCAGTACTTC. Its translation is CAWSAWLGPNIQYF.

The rearrangement links TRBV5-4 to TRBJ2-3; weak D call: TRBD2 (5 bases). Germline CDR1 reads SGHNT; CDR2 reads YYREEE (reference sequence). V shed 3 bases and J shed 4 bases, with 12 bases lying between them. The CDR3 is 14 amino acids. CDR3 in DNA: TGTGCCAGCAGCTCTTCTTCGGGGTCAGATACGCAGTATTTT. This codes for CASSSSSGSDTQYF.

V is TRBV6-5 and J is TRBJ1-2; the match to TRBD1 covers 7 bases. The CDR3 sequence is 13 residues long. Unmatched junction bases numbered 2, after V lost 2 bases and J lost 5 bases. The germline gives CDR1 MNHEY, CDR2 SVGAGI. Written as DNA, the CDR3 is TGTGCCAGCAGTTACCCACAGGGGTATGGCTACACCTTC. Translation gives CASSYPQGYGYTF.

V usage is TRBV7-3 and J usage is TRBJ1-6; 8 positions agree with TRBD1. Unmatched junction bases numbered 7, after V lost 1 base and J lost 8 bases. This CDR3 region has 16 residues. Germline V gives CDR1 SGHTA, CDR2 FQGTGA. Here the CDR3 DNA reads TGTGCCAGCAGCTTAAACGGACAGGGAACAGATTCACCCCTCCACTTT. This gives the protein CASSLNGQGTDSPLHF.

This rearrangement joins TRBV4-1 to TRBJ2-3; the D is unclear. Germline V gene lookup returns CDR1 MGHRA and CDR2 YSYEKL. Between the trimmed V and J ends, which lost 0 bases and 0 bases, there was a span of 10 bases. The CDR3 is 16 amino acids. The CDR3 DNA is TGCGCCAGCAGCCAAGACGGGCGAACTAGCACAGATACGCAGTATTTT. Translated, it gives CASSQDGRTSTDTQYF.

For this clone: This likely traces to a read error, being one base from a far larger clone. This CDR3 is missing its conserved last phenylalanine or tryptophan, likely due to a read error. This chain uses TRBV10-2 with TRBJ2-7; weak D call: TRBD2 (6 bases). There are 12 residues in the CDR3. V lost 8 bases and J lost 0, with 8 bases in between. The V gene's germline CDR1 is WSHSY and CDR2 SAAADI. CDR3 protein: CASHGSSYEQYL. In DNA, the CDR3 is TGCGCCAGCCACGGGAGCTCCTACGAGCAGTACCTC.

The rearrangement links TRBV28 to TRBJ1-2; TRBD1 is a possible D gene (5 bases). Between the trimmed V and J ends, which lost 3 bases and 4 bases, there was a span of 9 bases. Looked up from germline, CDR1 is MDHEN and CDR2 is SYDVKM. The CDR3 spans 13 residues. CDR3 sequence reads: CASSLGRGYGYTF. CDR3 DNA: TGTGCCAGCAGTTTGGGGAGGGGCTATGGCTACACCTTC.

This rearrangement joins TRBV7-8 to TRBJ1-1; D may be TRBD1 (5 bases). Germline V gives CDR1 SGHVS, CDR2 FQNEAQ. V was shortened by 2 bases and J by 3 bases, with 10 bases between the two germline ends. There are 14 residues in the CDR3. The CDR3 coding sequence is TGTGCCAGCAGCTTAATCCAGGGTGACACTGAAGCTTTCTTT. As protein: CASSLIQGDTEAFF.

The V and J genes are TRBV20-1 and TRBJ2-7; TRBD2 might be the D (5 bases). Trimming cost V 6 bases and J 8 bases, with 14 bases left between them. CDR3 length equals 11 residues. The germline V gene has CDR1 DFQATT and CDR2 SNEGSKA (reference sequence). CDR3 amino acids: CSAPSGLQQYF. The CDR3 DNA follows: TGCAGTGCCCCAAGCGGCCTTCAGCAGTACTTC.

The gene calls are TRBV5-1 and TRBJ2-7; the D call may be TRBD1 or TRBD2 (6 bases each). Germline V gives CDR1 SGHRS, CDR2 YFSETQ. Deletions cut 4 bases from V and 2 bases from J, with 16 bases between. The CDR3 totals 15 residues. CDR3 bases: TGCGCCAGCAGCCCGGGGGCAAGTTTGGCCTACGAGCAGTACTTC. It is translated as CASSPGASLAYEQYF.

In nucleotides, the CDR3 is TGTGCCAGCAGCGCCCAGGCTACTAGCGGGAAATACAATGAGCAGTTCTTC. It translates to CASSAQATSGKYNEQFF. The chain has TRBV11-2 and TRBJ2-1; 10 bases align to TRBD2. The CDR3 is made up of 17 amino acids. Trimming took 5 bases from V and 4 from J; bases not matched to a gene: 11. Germline V gene data show CDR1 as SGHAT and CDR2 as FQNNGV.

CDR3 nucleotides: TGTGCCAGCAAGACGGACGGCTCCTACGAGCAGTACTTC. Translated: CASKTDGSYEQYF. This chain uses TRBV7-9 with TRBJ2-7; D call uncertain. Looked up from germline, CDR1 is SEHNR and CDR2 is FQNEAQ (reference sequence). This CDR3 contains 13 residues. Trimming stripped 7 bases from V and 0 bases from J, with 10 bases between.

This clone was seen at least ten times. This chain connects TRBV30 to TRBJ1-1; no clear D gene. Germline assignment: CDR1 GTSNPN and CDR2 SVGIG (reference sequence). The CDR3 length is 13 residues. V was clipped by 0 bases and J by 3 bases, with 8 bases between them. DNA of the CDR3: TGTGCCTGGAGTGTAAACAGAGACACTGAAGCTTTCTTT. Protein product: CAWSVNRDTEAFF.

The sample holds many counts of this clone. The rearrangement links TRBV7-2 to TRBJ1-5; possibly TRBD1 for D (5 bases). The CDR3 sequence is 16 residues long. V shed 5 bases and J shed 10 bases, with 24 bases lying between them. Per germline, CDR1 SGHTA and CDR2 FQGNSA. CDR3 loop: CASSLLGGRVGVPQHF. The CDR3 region has the DNA TGTGCCAGCAGCCTATTAGGTGGCAGGGTGGGTGTACCCCAGCATTTT. Combining the CDR3 with reference TRBV7-2 and TRBJ1-5 gives the whole variable domain GAGVSQSPSNKVTEKGKDVELRCDPISGHTALYWYRQSLGQGLEFLIYFQGNSAPDKSGLPSDRFSAERTGGSVSTLTIQRTQQEDSAVYLCASSLLGGRVGVPQHFGDGTRLSIL.

The table lists this clone with many counts. The chain uses TRBV28 and TRBJ2-5; the D gene is possibly TRBD2 (6 bases). Germline CDR1 reads MDHEN; CDR2 reads SYDVKM. V was shortened by 7 bases and J by 4 bases, with 10 bases between the two germline ends. This CDR3 is 12 amino acids long. CDR3 nucleotide sequence: TGTGCCAGCACGGGAGATCGAGAGACCCAGTACTTC. It is translated as CASTGDRETQYF.

The V gene is TRBV27, the J gene TRBJ2-7; the D gene is possibly TRBD1 (6 bases). V dropped 5 bases and J dropped 0 bases, with 11 bases sitting between them. The CDR3 is 14 residues long. Germline V gene lookup returns CDR1 MNHEY and CDR2 SMNVEV (reference sequence). This chain's CDR3 is CASSDRQASYEQYF. DNA for the CDR3: TGTGCCAGCAGTGACCGACAGGCCTCCTACGAGCAGTACTTC.